Only a few counts were recorded for the clone carrying this T cell receptor (beta chain). The antigen is unknown. A second about 6 to 12 cycle PCR used barcoded and J-beta primers. From the 5' RACE reads, TCRdb called clonotypes with MiXCR, one entry per CDR3 protein. The sample yields just under 750,000 distinct CDR3 sequences, approximately 21% seen once. This sample was included in a study of blood T cells in healthy people across ages. CDR1 and CDR2 (germline): SGHRS, YFSETQ. The CDR3 length is 13 residues. Findings and caveats of the study: Unknown donor CMV status possibly confounded expanded clonotype changes. TCR beta diversity was tightly associated with the proportion of naive T cells.

The V and J genes are TRBV5-1 and TRBJ2-1; D may be TRBD1 (5 bases). Near its end, the DNA agrees better with TRBJ2-7, so the J call may be wrong. This clonotype originated in a man in his sixties or seventies in good health. The sequenced material came from blood. CDR3 coding DNA: TGCGCCAGCAGCTTGGTCGTGACAGACGAGCAGTACTTC. This codes for CASSLVVTDEQYF.